The source of this T cell receptor beta chain is a study of cytomegalovirus exposure and HLA in healthy donors. Findings of the study overall: Apart from CMV serostatus, no immune exposure information was available.

Donors showed nominal health when sampled, although they likely had unrecorded immune exposures. For this clone: Its specificity is unknown.

Germline CDR1 reads SGHTA; CDR2 reads FQGNSA. The CDR3 is 14 amino acids. V gave up 5 bases and J gave up 2 bases, with 10 bases separating them. Primers for the PCR totalled 60 Vbeta and 13 Jbeta. Authors' analysis steps: In a later analysis, of 80 million to 90 million unique beta chains, some 10 million appeared in at least two donors. Here immunoSEQ multiplex PCR was the method, and the copy in TCRdb shows in-frame clones only, minus some. V and J calls and clone size are as listed in that table; D and trimming were resolved from the DNA. The profile shows about 170,000 clones, 79% of them singletons.

The sequenced sample was PBMCs. V gene TRBV7-2 combines with J gene TRBJ2-1; maybe TRBD2 (6 bases). The origin of this receptor is a woman aged 50 to 60 in good health and CMV-seronegative. For the CDR3, the DNA is TGTGCCAGCAGCCGACCGGGAGCCTACAATGAGCAGTTCTTC. Its protein product is CASSRPGAYNEQFF.